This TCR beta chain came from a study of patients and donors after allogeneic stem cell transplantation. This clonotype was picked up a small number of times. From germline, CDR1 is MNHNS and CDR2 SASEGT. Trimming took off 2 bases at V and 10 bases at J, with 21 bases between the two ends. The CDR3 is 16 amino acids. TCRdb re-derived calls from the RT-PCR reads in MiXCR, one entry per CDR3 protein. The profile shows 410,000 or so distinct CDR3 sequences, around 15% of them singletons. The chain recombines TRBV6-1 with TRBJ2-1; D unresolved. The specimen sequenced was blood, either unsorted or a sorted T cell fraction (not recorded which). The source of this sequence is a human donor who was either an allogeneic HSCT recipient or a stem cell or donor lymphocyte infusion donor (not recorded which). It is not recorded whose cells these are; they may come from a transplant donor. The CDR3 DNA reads TGTGCCAGCAGTGAAACCCGGATGCTTAGCACTGAAGAGCAGTTCTTC. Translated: CASSETRMLSTEEQFF.